The 13 T cell receptor beta chains below all came from one sample that was sequenced in a study of blood T cell repertoires in COVID-19. Using immunoSEQ multiplex PCR, the repertoire was profiled, and TCRdb retains in-frame clones only, with some absent. The data hold some 300,000 clones, with 88% observed a single time. The sample consisted of PBMCs or T cells enriched from blood (not recorded which). These receptors were collected from a woman aged 55-69 years in a cohort exposed to, infected with or recovered from COVID-19 (not recorded which).

This clone is a singleton in its sample. The rearrangement joins TRBV9 to TRBJ2-1; perhaps TRBD1 as D (6 bases). V was clipped by 0 bases and J by 8 bases, with 18 bases between them. CDR1 is SGDLS, CDR2 YYNGEE, per germline. This CDR3 contains 16 residues. DNA for the CDR3: TGTGCCAGCAGCGTAGGTGGGGGCTCGGGTTCGGATGAGCAGTTCTTC. It codes for CASSVGGGSGSDEQFF.

The chain links TRBV5-1 to TRBJ2-7; 11 nucleotides agree with TRBD1. The CDR3 runs 14 residues. The germline gives CDR1 SGHRS, CDR2 YFSETQ. Trimming took 4 bases from V and 7 from J; bases not matched to a gene: 7. CDR3 coding DNA: TGCGCCAGCAGCCCTGGGACAGGGGGTAGAGAGCAGTACTTC. It specifies CASSPGTGGREQYF.

This chain uses TRBV24-1 with TRBJ2-7; D possibly corresponds to TRBD2 (7 bases). V was shortened by 5 bases and J by 7 bases, with 23 bases between the two germline ends. Germline loops: CDR1 KGHDR, CDR2 SFDVKD. The CDR3 contains 16 residues. The CDR3 DNA follows: TGTGCCACCAGTGCCCCGGGCGGGGGCTCCCGCGGTGAGCAGTACTTC. Encoded protein: CATSAPGGGSRGEQYF.

The chain joins TRBV6-5 to TRBJ1-6, with TRBD1 matching 8 bases. This CDR3 region has 15 residues. V lost 2 bases, J lost 7 bases, and 4 bases stayed unmatched. The germline V gene encodes CDR1 MNHEY and CDR2 SVGAGI. CDR3 DNA: TGTGCCAGCAGTTACGGGAGACAGGGGAATTCACCCCTCCACTTT. As protein: CASSYGRQGNSPLHF.

This clone occurred a few times. For the CDR3, the DNA is TGTGCCAGCAGCTTCCTTGAAGGAGGCGGGTACAATGAGCAGTTCTTC. Protein product: CASSFLEGGGYNEQFF. J is TRBJ2-1 and V is TRBV7-6, with D possibly matching TRBD2 (5 bases). The V gene's germline CDR1 is SGHVS and CDR2 FNYEAQ. V was cut by 3 bases and J by 4 bases, with 16 bases left in between. The CDR3 contains 16 residues.

The rearrangement links TRBV5-4 to TRBJ1-1, with TRBD1 identical over 8 bases. CDR1 is SGHNT, CDR2 YYREEE, per germline (reference sequence). The CDR3 has 14 amino acids. Unmatched junction bases numbered 3, after V lost 2 bases and J lost 3 bases. In DNA, the CDR3 is TGTGCCAGCAGCTTAACGACAGGGGACACTGAAGCTTTCTTT. It yields the protein CASSLTTGDTEAFF.

V and J are TRBV28 and TRBJ1-2; TRBD1 matches at 9 bases. In germline, CDR1 is MDHEN, CDR2 SYDVKM. CDR3 length: 15 residues. V lost 2 bases and J lost 4; bases outside the gene matches: 5. The CDR3 reads CASSLPTGGSYGYTF. CDR3 nucleotides: TGTGCCAGCAGTTTACCGACAGGGGGGTCCTATGGCTACACCTTC.

The chain employs TRBV28 and TRBJ1-5, with D possibly TRBD1 on 5 matching bases. The CDR3 contains 15 residues. Trimming left V 6 bases short and J 1 base short, with 13 bases between. Germline V gives CDR1 MDHEN, CDR2 SYDVKM. The CDR3 region has the DNA TGTGCCAGCAGAAAGGAAGGGGCCAGCAATCAGCCCCAGCATTTT. Encoded protein: CASRKEGASNQPQHF.

This chain links TRBV28 with TRBJ1-1; D ambiguous. CDR3 length: 17 amino acids. The V gene lost 5 bases and the J gene lost 0 bases, with 19 bases spanning the gap. Germline CDR1 MDHEN, CDR2 SYDVKM. The CDR3 loop is CASSPQAGLVLNTEAFF. For the CDR3, the DNA is TGTGCCAGCAGTCCCCAGGCGGGTCTGGTATTGAACACTGAAGCTTTCTTT.

V usage is TRBV13 and J usage is TRBJ2-5; 7 bases map to TRBD2. V gave up 4 bases and J gave up 2 bases; unmatched junction bases: 13. Per the germline V gene, CDR1 is PRHDT and CDR2 is FYEKMQ (reference sequence). The CDR3 is 17 residues long. CDR3 bases: TGTGCCAGCAGCTGGGGCCGGGTAGCGGGTCTTCAAGAGACCCAGTACTTC. It codes for CASSWGRVAGLQETQYF. Together with reference TRBV13 and TRBJ2-5, the CDR3 gives the full variable domain: AAGVIQSPRHLIKEKRETATLKCYPIPRHDTVYWYQQGPGQDPQFLISFYEKMQSDKGSIPDRFSAQQFSDYHSELNMSSLELGDSALYFCASSWGRVAGLQETQYFGPGTRLLVL.

The chain combines TRBV28 with TRBJ1-5, with a tentative D call TRBD1 (6 bases). Germline CDR1 reads MDHEN; CDR2 reads SYDVKM. The CDR3 spans 15 residues. The ends were cut back, 5 bases at V and 0 bases at J, with 11 bases in the middle. The CDR3, as DNA: TGTGCCAGCAGTCCCGGGGGGGCTAGCAATCAGCCCCAGCATTTT. Its translation: CASSPGGASNQPQHF.

V and J are TRBV4-1 and TRBJ2-5; 8 nucleotides agree with TRBD1. Losses at the gene ends were 4 bases for V and 4 bases for J; bases not matched to a gene: 5. Looked up from germline, CDR1 is MGHRA and CDR2 is YSYEKL. The CDR3 spans 14 residues. CDR3 nucleotide sequence: TGCGCCAGCAGCCTCGGACAGGGTCGAGAGACCCAGTACTTC. Amino acid sequence: CASSLGQGRETQYF.

The V gene is TRBV5-6, the J gene TRBJ2-7; 9 positions match TRBD1. This CDR3 spans 16 amino acids. Unmatched junction bases numbered 7, after V lost 3 bases and J lost 0 bases. CDR1 is SGHDT, CDR2 YYEEEE, per germline. The CDR3 loop reads CASSSIGTGLSYEQYF. CDR3 nucleotides: TGTGCCAGCAGCTCGATAGGGACAGGGCTCTCCTACGAGCAGTACTTC.